These 29 T cell receptor beta chains were sequenced from one sample in a study of cytomegalovirus exposure and HLA in healthy donors. Some clones are missing from TCRdb's copy, which holds only in-frame ones; the method was immunoSEQ multiplex PCR. The data show hundreds of thousands of clones, 75% to 90% seen once. The specimen was PBMCs. The receptor source for this set is a woman in her 30s in good health and CMV-seropositive.

The gene calls are TRBV6-1 and TRBJ2-6; D remains ambiguous. The V gene lost 1 base and the J gene lost 1 base, with 5 bases spanning the gap. This CDR3 spans 15 amino acids. Per germline, CDR1 MNHNS and CDR2 SASEGT. This CDR3 is CASSEVISGANVLTF. The CDR3 DNA reads TGTGCCAGCAGTGAAGTTATATCTGGGGCCAACGTCCTGACTTTC.

This rearrangement joins TRBV4-1 to TRBJ2-2; 9 bases line up with TRBD1. CDR1 is MGHRA and CDR2 is YSYEKL in the germline V gene. This CDR3 region has 17 residues. Unmatched junction bases numbered 6, after V lost 0 bases and J lost 4 bases. DNA for the CDR3: TGCGCCAGCAGCCAAGAAGGTGGGACAGGGAGCACCGGGGAGCTGTTTTTT. Its translation: CASSQEGGTGSTGELFF.

The chain combines TRBV5-1 with TRBJ2-1; maybe TRBD2 (6 bases). The CDR3 covers 16 residues. V lost 2 bases, J lost 8 bases, and 20 bases lay in between. Germline values: CDR1 SGHRS, CDR2 YFSETQ. Here the CDR3 DNA reads TGCGCCAGCAGCTTTGGTGCGGGACTTGGGCAGGATGAGCAGTTCTTC. This codes for CASSFGAGLGQDEQFF.

The chain has TRBV11-2 and TRBJ2-7; maybe TRBD1 (5 bases). The CDR3 has 15 residues. Germline V gives CDR1 SGHAT, CDR2 FQNNGV. V shed 4 bases and J shed 1 base, with 14 bases lying between them. The CDR3 DNA sequence: TGTGCCAGCAGCTACCTACTGACAGATTCCTACGAGCAGTACTTC. This gives the protein CASSYLLTDSYEQYF.

The V call is TRBV7-9, the J call TRBJ2-2, with 8 bases lining up with TRBD1. Germline assignment: CDR1 SEHNR and CDR2 FQNEAQ (reference sequence). V trimming: 5 bases; J trimming: 2 bases; junction bases outside the gene matches: 7. CDR3 size: 16 residues. CDR3 sequence (DNA): TGTGCCAGCAGCCCAACAGGGGGAATCAACACCGGGGAGCTGTTTTTT. Protein: CASSPTGGINTGELFF.

The chain combines TRBV4-1 with TRBJ1-1, with D perhaps matching TRBD1 (5 bases). V was trimmed by 0 bases and J by 1 base, leaving 12 bases between them. Germline CDR1 is MGHRA and CDR2 is YSYEKL. This CDR3 region has 16 residues. The CDR3 protein is CASSQDIIGTNTEAFF. The CDR3 bases are TGCGCCAGCAGCCAAGATATTATAGGGACGAACACTGAAGCTTTCTTT.

V and J are TRBV15 and TRBJ1-5; 12 bases fit TRBD1. Trimming cost V 8 bases and J 5 bases; bases outside gene matches: 4. Germline-derived CDR1 and CDR2 are LNHNV and YYDKDF (reference sequence). This CDR3 region has 14 residues. The CDR3 is CATSGTGGHQPQHF. CDR3 sequence (DNA): TGTGCCACCTCCGGGACAGGGGGCCATCAGCCCCAGCATTTT.

The chain joins TRBV6-5 to TRBJ1-1; 7 positions match TRBD1. The J segment lost 6 bases and the V segment lost 1 base, leaving 8 bases of the junction unmatched. The CDR3 spans 15 residues. Germline V gene lookup returns CDR1 MNHEY and CDR2 SVGAGI. The CDR3 DNA sequence: TGTGCCAGCAGTTACTTAACAGGGGAGTGGGCTGAAGCTTTCTTT. Its protein is CASSYLTGEWAEAFF.

The chain uses TRBV7-9 and TRBJ2-1, with 7 bases that match TRBD2. V shed 6 bases, J shed 3 bases, and the junction held 8 bases outside the gene matches. The CDR3 has 15 residues. CDR1 SEHNR and CDR2 FQNEAQ come from the germline V gene (reference sequence). The CDR3 DNA reads as TGTGCCAGCAGGAATAGCGGGCACGACTACAATGAGCAGTTCTTC. Translated, it gives CASRNSGHDYNEQFF.

The chain recombines TRBV7-9 with TRBJ1-1; D is unresolved. Germline V gene lookup returns CDR1 SEHNR and CDR2 FQNEAQ (reference sequence). This CDR3 has 12 residues. With 3 bases removed from V and 10 bases from J, the gap between germline ends came to 12 bases. The CDR3 sequence is CASSLAAPVAFF. The CDR3 region has the DNA TGTGCCAGCAGCTTGGCAGCCCCCGTAGCTTTCTTT.

V is TRBV4-3 and J is TRBJ2-1, with 9 bases aligning to TRBD2. Germline trimming cut 2 bases from V and 4 bases from J; bases unmatched to any gene: 6. CDR3 size: 16 residues. Germline-derived CDR1 and CDR2 are LGHNA and YSLEER. CDR3 coding DNA: TGCGCCAGCAGCCAACGACTAGCGGATAAATACAATGAGCAGTTCTTC. It specifies CASSQRLADKYNEQFF.

J is TRBJ2-1 and V is TRBV9; TRBD2 might be the D (6 bases). CDR3 length equals 15 residues. V lost 2 bases, J lost 4 bases, and 13 bases lay in between. Germline CDR1 is SGDLS and CDR2 is YYNGEE. CDR3 DNA sequence: TGTGCCAGCAGCGTGGGGCGGGAAAGGTACAATGAGCAGTTCTTC. This translates into CASSVGRERYNEQFF.

This clone was observed a few times. The chain couples TRBV14 to TRBJ1-2; tentative D call: TRBD1 (6 bases). This CDR3 is built from 12 residues. V lost 11 bases and J lost 2, with 12 bases in between. The germline V gene encodes CDR1 SGHDN and CDR2 FVKESK. CDR3 bases: TGTGCCTCGGCGGGGGGCAACTATGGCTACACCTTC. It is translated as CASAGGNYGYTF.

This clone occurred a few times. This sequence joins TRBV9 and TRBJ1-2, with a tentative D call TRBD1 (6 bases). The germline V gene has CDR1 SGDLS and CDR2 YYNGEE. V lost 0 bases and J 8 bases, leaving 17 bases between the germline ends. The CDR3 spans 15 residues. This chain's CDR3 is CASSVARGKSGGYTF. In nucleotides, the CDR3 is TGTGCCAGCAGCGTAGCCAGGGGCAAATCAGGGGGCTACACCTTC.

V and J are TRBV6-5 and TRBJ2-1; weak D call: TRBD1 (6 bases). The germline V gene has CDR1 MNHEY and CDR2 SVGAGI. Trimming took off 2 bases at V and 9 bases at J, with 14 bases between the two ends. CDR3 length: 14 amino acids. This CDR3 reads CASSYTTGSVEQFF. CDR3 bases: TGTGCCAGCAGTTACACGACAGGTTCTGTTGAGCAGTTCTTC.

The J gene is TRBJ1-2, the V gene TRBV6-5; TRBD1 aligns across 8 bases. The V gene's germline CDR1 is MNHEY and CDR2 SVGAGI. The V gene end was trimmed by 6 bases and the J gene end by 7 bases; junction bases not matched to a gene: 7. The CDR3 contains 13 residues. The chain's CDR3 is CASSPGGVGGYTF. Here the CDR3 DNA reads TGTGCCAGCAGCCCAGGGGGCGTTGGTGGCTACACCTTC.

The V and J genes are TRBV11-2 and TRBJ2-5, with unresolved D. The germline V gene encodes CDR1 SGHAT and CDR2 FQNNGV. The CDR3 runs to 11 residues. V lost 4 bases to trimming and J lost 5 bases, with 5 bases between them. The DNA for the CDR3 is TGTGCCAGCAGCTCCCCCGAGACCCAGTACTTC. Protein: CASSSPETQYF.

V and J are TRBV30 and TRBJ2-1; 13 bases match TRBD2. Trimming removed 1 base from V and 2 bases from J; junction bases left unmatched: 5. The CDR3 loop spans 17 amino acids. Germline loops: CDR1 GTSNPN, CDR2 SVGIG (reference sequence). The CDR3 region has the DNA TGTGCCTGGAGTGCCGGGACTAGCGGGATCCCCTACAATGAGCAGTTCTTC. Translating gives CAWSAGTSGIPYNEQFF.

This chain connects TRBV19 to TRBJ1-5; TRBD1 aligns across 9 bases. This CDR3 is 15 amino acids long. After removal of 2 bases from V and 7 bases from J, the junction contained 6 bases not matched to a gene. CDR1 and CDR2 (germline): LNHDA, SQIVND (reference sequence). The CDR3 region is CASSIRTGVDQPQHF. The CDR3 nucleotides are TGTGCCAGTAGTATACGGACAGGGGTTGACCAGCCCCAGCATTTT.

The chain has TRBV18 and TRBJ1-4; D is perhaps TRBD1 (5 bases). Germline V gene data show CDR1 as KGHSH and CDR2 as LQKENI. V was clipped by 3 bases and J by 5 bases, with 10 bases between them. The length of the CDR3 is 14 residues. The CDR3 loop reads CASSPGTANEKLFF. In DNA, the CDR3 is TGTGCCAGCTCACCGGGGACCGCAAATGAAAAACTGTTTTTT.

The chain employs TRBV30 and TRBJ1-1, with D possibly matching TRBD1 (5 bases). The CDR3 loop spans 10 amino acids. Trimming pared 5 bases from V and 10 bases from J, leaving 11 bases between. Germline loops: CDR1 GTSNPN, CDR2 SVGIG (reference sequence). In nucleotides, the CDR3 is TGTGCCTGGGGGGCGGGGATAGCTTTCTTT. Translating gives CAWGAGIAFF.

As DNA, the CDR3 is TGTGCCAGCAGCTTGGGGACTAGCGGATACAATGAGCAGTTCTTC. Residues: CASSLGTSGYNEQFF. The chain has TRBV5-6 and TRBJ2-1, with TRBD2 matching over 10 bases. Trimming removed 0 bases from V and 4 bases from J; junction bases left unmatched: 1. The CDR3 sequence is 15 residues long. Germline V lookup: CDR1 SGHDT, CDR2 YYEEEE.

The gene calls are TRBV5-6 and TRBJ1-2; the match to TRBD1 covers 9 bases. The CDR3 loop spans 17 amino acids. Trimming removed 0 bases from V and 3 bases from J; junction bases left unmatched: 9. From germline, CDR1 is SGHDT and CDR2 YYEEEE. CDR3 residues: CASSLEGRDRAHYGYTF. As DNA, the CDR3 is TGTGCCAGCAGCTTGGAGGGCCGGGACAGGGCACACTATGGCTACACCTTC.

The chain carries TRBV13 and TRBJ2-1; D is undetermined. V lost 1 base, J lost 6 bases, and 16 bases lay in between. The germline V gene encodes CDR1 PRHDT and CDR2 FYEKMQ (reference sequence). The CDR3 runs 16 residues. CDR3 residues: CASSLVMGMGFNEQFF. For the CDR3, the DNA is TGTGCCAGCAGCTTAGTCATGGGGATGGGTTTCAATGAGCAGTTCTTC. Filled out from reference TRBV13 and TRBJ2-1, the complete variable domain reads AAGVIQSPRHLIKEKRETATLKCYPIPRHDTVYWYQQGPGQDPQFLISFYEKMQSDKGSIPDRFSAQQFSDYHSELNMSSLELGDSALYFCASSLVMGMGFNEQFFGPGTRLTVL.

This clone turned up a few times. V and J are TRBV25-1 and TRBJ1-2; the D is unclear. The CDR3 is 13 residues long. V lost 6 bases and J lost 4, with 12 bases in between. Germline CDR1 reads MGHDK; CDR2 reads SYGVNS. CDR3 in amino acids: CASSHDHFYGYTF. In DNA form, the CDR3 reads TGTGCCAGCAGCCACGACCATTTCTATGGCTACACCTTC.

This sequence joins TRBV14 and TRBJ2-7; TRBD1 aligns across 9 bases. The CDR3 consists of 16 residues. Looked up from germline, CDR1 is SGHDN and CDR2 is FVKESK. With 1 base clipped from V and 2 bases from J, the junction kept 6 bases outside the gene matches. In DNA form, the CDR3 reads TGTGCCAGCAGCCAAGTATCAAGACAGGGGGCCTACGAGCAGTACTTC. Translating it yields CASSQVSRQGAYEQYF. The full variable domain, rest sourced from reference TRBV14 and TRBJ2-7, is EAGVTQFPSHSVIEKGQTVTLRCDPISGHDNLYWYRRVMGKEIKFLLHFVKESKQDESGMPNNRFLAERTGGTYSTLKVQPAELEDSGVYFCASSQVSRQGAYEQYFGPGTRLTVT.

The chain couples TRBV28 to TRBJ2-4; D uncertain. Per germline, CDR1 MDHEN and CDR2 SYDVKM. This CDR3 is built from 14 residues. V was cut by 8 bases and J by 0 bases, with 11 bases left in between. The CDR3 sequence: CASSSQVAKNIQYF. CDR3 coding DNA: TGTGCCAGCTCCTCACAAGTAGCCAAAAACATTCAGTACTTC.

This clone was recorded a few times. The chain carries TRBV30 and TRBJ2-2, with 8 bases fitting TRBD2. Unmatched junction bases numbered 6, after V lost 2 bases and J lost 4 bases. The CDR3 sequence is 15 residues long. Germline loops: CDR1 GTSNPN, CDR2 SVGIG (reference sequence). The CDR3 spells CAWSSGTSLTGELFF. The CDR3 nucleotides read TGTGCCTGGAGTTCCGGGACTAGTCTCACCGGGGAGCTGTTTTTT.

This clone was observed a handful of times. The V call is TRBV30, the J call TRBJ2-1; TRBD1 aligns across 12 bases. This CDR3 is 16 amino acids long. From germline, CDR1 is GTSNPN and CDR2 SVGIG (reference sequence). After removal of 2 bases from V and 4 bases from J, the junction contained 6 bases not matched to a gene. The CDR3 here is CAWSRPGQGAYNEQFF. The CDR3, as DNA: TGTGCCTGGAGTAGACCGGGACAGGGGGCTTACAATGAGCAGTTCTTC.